These 11 T cell receptor beta chains share one sample of origin, sequenced in a study of T cell responses to AZD1222 COVID-19 vaccine. Generated by immunoSEQ multiplex PCR, the TCRdb table keeps only in-frame clones and is missing some. The data show some 180,000 clones, approximately 91% seen once. Here the sequenced sample was peripheral blood, taken 28 days after the second AZD1222 dose. The receptor source for this set is an adult who received the AZD1222 COVID-19 vaccine.

The chain uses TRBV10-3 and TRBJ2-2; 7 nucleotides align to TRBD1. The CDR3 consists of 15 residues. V dropped 4 bases and J dropped 7; count of bases not matched to a gene: 9. CDR1 and CDR2 (germline): ENHRY, SYGVKD. The CDR3 loop reads CAISGDSFAGGELFF. As DNA, the CDR3 is TGTGCCATCAGTGGGGACAGTTTTGCAGGCGGGGAGCTGTTTTTT.

This clone came up once. V usage is TRBV12-3 or TRBV12-4 and J usage is TRBJ1-1; D ambiguous. This CDR3 spans 13 amino acids. V lost 1 base, J lost 1 base, and 4 bases lay in between. This CDR3 is CASSLGQNTEAFF. DNA for the CDR3: TGTGCCAGCAGTTTAGGACAGAACACTGAAGCTTTCTTT.

A single count supports this clone. The J gene is TRBJ2-5, the V gene TRBV2; D perhaps matches TRBD1 (6 bases). Germline CDR1 SNHLY, CDR2 FYNNEI. V was cut by 3 bases and J by 5 bases, with 16 bases left in between. This CDR3 has 15 residues. CDR3: CASSDAGRGIETQYF. The CDR3 DNA follows: TGTGCCAGCAGTGACGCCGGCAGGGGAATCGAGACCCAGTACTTC. Full variable domain (rest looked up from reference TRBV2 and TRBJ2-5): EPEVTQTPSHQVTQMGQEVILRCVPISNHLYFYWYRQILGQKVEFLVSFYNNEISEKSEIFDDQFSVERPDGSNFTLKIRSTKLEDSAMYFCASSDAGRGIETQYFGPGTRLLVL.

V usage is TRBV3-1 (or the pseudogene TRBV3-2) and J usage is TRBJ2-2, with D hard to call. The V end lost 6 bases, the J end lost 7 bases, and 9 bases lay between the germline ends. The CDR3 covers 12 residues. Germline values: CDR1 LGHDT, CDR2 YNNKEL (reference sequence). This CDR3 is CASRPLIGELFF. The DNA for the CDR3 is TGTGCCAGCAGACCTCTCATCGGGGAGCTGTTTTTT.

J is TRBJ1-6 and V is TRBV5-4; D ambiguous. Germline V gives CDR1 SGHNT, CDR2 YYREEE (reference sequence). This CDR3 is built from 17 residues. V dropped 0 bases and J dropped 3 bases, with 13 bases sitting between them. CDR3 residues: CASSLGLAGNYNSPLHF. The CDR3 coding sequence is TGTGCCAGCAGCTTGGGCCTCGCGGGGAACTATAATTCACCCCTCCACTTT.

The rearrangement joins TRBV28 to TRBJ1-1; D may be TRBD1 (6 bases). There are 14 residues in the CDR3. In germline, CDR1 is MDHEN, CDR2 SYDVKM. V was shortened by 6 bases and J by 5 bases, with 16 bases between the two germline ends. CDR3 coding DNA: TGTGCCAGCAGGCGAACACAGGGAGGGACTGAAGCTTTCTTT. Translated: CASRRTQGGTEAFF.

The V call is TRBV23-1, the J call TRBJ2-5; 7 nucleotides match TRBD1. TRBV23-1 is recorded as an ORF, its role being uncertain. The CDR3 length is 14 residues. V dropped 6 bases and J dropped 1; count of bases not matched to a gene: 5. CDR3 nucleotide sequence: TGCGCCAGCAGGACACAGGGGATCCAAGAGACCCAGTACTTC. It yields the protein CASRTQGIQETQYF.

The chain has TRBV6-5 and TRBJ1-5; 9 bases fit TRBD1. Trimming removed 2 bases from V and 7 bases from J; junction bases left unmatched: 9. CDR1 and CDR2 (germline): MNHEY, SVGAGI. The length of the CDR3 is 16 residues. The CDR3 protein is CASSYMGTGLNQPQHF. In DNA, the CDR3 is TGTGCCAGCAGTTACATGGGGACAGGGCTCAACCAGCCCCAGCATTTT.

The V call is TRBV9, the J call TRBJ2-3; 11 bases map to TRBD2. CDR1 and CDR2 from the germline V gene are SGDLS and YYNGEE. The V and J ends lost 1 base and 5 bases, in that order; junction bases with no gene match: 6. CDR3 length equals 16 residues. The CDR3 here is CASSVTLAGGRDTQYF. The CDR3 coding sequence is TGTGCCAGCAGCGTAACCCTAGCGGGGGGAAGAGATACGCAGTATTTT.

This CDR3 reads CASRPGQGETQYF. The CDR3 coding sequence is TGTGCCAGCAGGCCGGGACAGGGGGAGACCCAGTACTTC. This chain connects TRBV5-4 to TRBJ2-5; the match to TRBD1 covers 10 bases. The CDR3 contains 13 residues. J was trimmed by 5 bases and V by 5 bases; bases with no gene match: 3. Germline-derived CDR1 and CDR2 are SGHNT and YYREEE (reference sequence).

The chain employs TRBV6-5 and TRBJ2-1; either TRBD1 or TRBD2 may fit D (6 bases each). The CDR3 has 11 amino acids. V was trimmed by 6 bases and J by 12 bases, leaving 12 bases between them. CDR1 and CDR2 from the germline V gene are MNHEY and SVGAGI. The CDR3 coding sequence is TGTGCCAGCAGGGCTGGAGGGGGGCAGTTCTTC. This sequence encodes CASRAGGGQFF.